This T cell receptor beta chain derives from a study of T cell repertoires in cytomegalovirus infection. Study information: Alongside well-studied HLA-B-restricted CMV epitopes, recently identified HLA-C-restricted CMV epitopes were also used. Public TCR beta signatures were indicative of both CMV infection and a matching HLA type. Notes on the study in general: There were carriers of CMV plus the relevant HLA, and cumulative public TCR beta family frequency identified them. The ex vivo response showed dominance by HLA-C-restricted CMV-specific TCR beta clonotypes.

Comment on this clonotype: As yet, its antigen is unknown.

Per the germline V gene, CDR1 is WSHSY and CDR2 is SAAADI. Trimming at V came to 4 bases and at J to 1 base, leaving 4 bases not matched to a gene. This CDR3 has 15 amino acids. In TCRdb, the reads were re-called with MiXCR into one record per CDR3 protein. Of about 340,000 distinct CDR3 sequences detected, roughly 29% appear once; the ten largest clones hold about 20%. This TCR was recovered from a human donor in good health (CMV status not recorded). Some clones in this sample may be carry-over from other donors' samples. This chain joins TRBV10-2 and TRBJ1-1; 9 bases are a match to TRBD1. Source: cultured PBMCs, taken from culture after CMV antigen stimulation. The CDR3 spells CASSGDRVQNTEAFF. CDR3 DNA: TGCGCCAGCAGTGGGGACAGGGTTCAGAACACTGAAGCTTTCTTT.